Following are 31 T cell receptor beta chains from one sample sequenced in a study of PD-1 blockade in classical Hodgkin lymphoma. Exposure to brentuximab vedotin varied, and each patient had relapsed following autologous stem cell transplantation. Generated by immunoSEQ multiplex PCR, the TCRdb table keeps only in-frame clones and is missing some. The top ten clones hold about 10% of a sample with about 54,000 clones, 85% to 95% of them seen once. The sample here was peripheral blood mononuclear cells (PBMCs), taken before the second cycle of nivolumab. The receptors here all came from a human donor with classical Hodgkin lymphoma.

V and J are TRBV7-2 and TRBJ1-5; D not certain. CDR3 length: 14 amino acids. The germline V gene has CDR1 SGHTA and CDR2 FQGNSA. V was trimmed by 1 base and J by 4 bases, leaving 8 bases between them. CDR3 sequence: CASSLGARNQPQHF. The CDR3 nucleotides read TGTGCCAGCAGCTTAGGGGCGAGAAATCAGCCCCAGCATTTT.

The chain combines TRBV29-1 with TRBJ1-1; D is unresolved. In germline, CDR1 is SQVTM, CDR2 ANQGSEA. The CDR3 has 12 residues. The V end was cut by 7 bases, the J end by 4 bases, with 13 bases between. The CDR3, as DNA: TGCAGCGCTCTTGACCAAGGCACTGAAGCTTTCTTT. Its protein product is CSALDQGTEAFF.

The V and J genes are TRBV7-3 and TRBJ2-1, with 7 bases lining up with TRBD2. V lost 1 base, J lost 2 bases, and 5 bases stayed unmatched. Per germline, CDR1 SGHTA and CDR2 FQGTGA. The CDR3 has 16 amino acids. This chain's CDR3 is CASSLRGRGPYNEQFF. CDR3 in DNA: TGTGCCAGCAGCTTAAGGGGGAGGGGACCCTACAATGAGCAGTTCTTC.

The CDR3 here is CASLRQGNTGELFF. Here the CDR3 DNA reads TGTGCCAGCTTACGGCAAGGTAACACCGGGGAGCTGTTTTTT. The V and J genes are TRBV28 and TRBJ2-2; no clear D gene. In germline, CDR1 is MDHEN, CDR2 SYDVKM. V was trimmed by 8 bases and J by 2 bases, leaving 12 bases between them. The CDR3 loop spans 14 amino acids.

The chain is built from TRBV19 and TRBJ2-7, with 9 bases that match TRBD1. CDR3 length: 13 amino acids. Germline V gene sequence: CDR1 LNHDA, CDR2 SQIVND (reference sequence). Unmatched junction bases numbered 5, after V lost 5 bases and J lost 6 bases. The CDR3 coding sequence is TGTGCCAGTAGTCCGGGACAGGGATTCGAGCAGTACTTC. Residues: CASSPGQGFEQYF.

The V gene is TRBV6-5, the J gene TRBJ1-4; D is ambiguous. The CDR3 extends over 14 amino acids. CDR1 is MNHEY and CDR2 is SVGAGI in the germline V gene. The V end was cut by 6 bases, the J end by 7 bases, with 15 bases between. The CDR3 DNA sequence: TGTGCCAGCAGCCTTGGACCTCCGGGTGAAAAACTGTTTTTT. This sequence encodes CASSLGPPGEKLFF.

The V and J genes are TRBV7-9 and TRBJ2-1; the D gene is possibly TRBD1 (5 bases). The V end lost 1 base, the J end lost 7 bases, and 8 bases lay between the germline ends. CDR1 is SEHNR, CDR2 FQNEAQ, per germline (reference sequence). This CDR3 spans 13 amino acids. This CDR3 reads CASSLEAGNEQFF. CDR3 bases: TGTGCCAGCAGCTTAGAGGCAGGGAATGAGCAGTTCTTC.

A few counts support this clone. This sequence joins TRBV2 and TRBJ2-5; possibly TRBD2 for D (5 bases). Germline V gene data show CDR1 as SNHLY and CDR2 as FYNNEI. CDR3 size: 15 residues. Deletions cut 1 base from V and 0 bases from J, with 9 bases between. CDR3 nucleotide sequence: TGTGCCAGCAGTGAAGGCGGGCGTAACCAAGAGACCCAGTACTTC. This gives the protein CASSEGGRNQETQYF. Variable domain in full (rest from reference TRBV2 and TRBJ2-5): EPEVTQTPSHQVTQMGQEVILRCVPISNHLYFYWYRQILGQKVEFLVSFYNNEISEKSEIFDDQFSVERPDGSNFTLKIRSTKLEDSAMYFCASSEGGRNQETQYFGPGTRLLVL.

There are a few counts of this clone. The chain employs TRBV4-1 and TRBJ1-1; D is possibly TRBD1 (5 bases). The CDR3 contains 14 residues. V was clipped by 0 bases and J by 7 bases, with 12 bases between them. Germline CDR1 is MGHRA and CDR2 is YSYEKL. CDR3: CASSQDRGDGEAFF. The CDR3 DNA reads TGCGCCAGCAGCCAAGATAGAGGGGATGGTGAAGCTTTCTTT.

This clone occurred once. The chain joins TRBV30 to TRBJ1-1; no definite D call. CDR1 and CDR2 from the germline V gene are GTSNPN and SVGIG (reference sequence). V shed 5 bases and J shed 9 bases, with 4 bases lying between them. The CDR3 sequence is 8 residues long. Here the CDR3 DNA reads TGTGCCTGGGGGAAAGCTTTCTTT. Translated, it gives CAWGKAFF. The whole variable domain, filled in from reference TRBV30 and TRBJ1-1, reads SQTIHQWPATLVQPVGSPLSLECTVEGTSNPNLYWYRQAAGRGLQLLFYSVGIGQISSEVPQNLSASRPQDRQFILSSKKLLLSDSGFYLCAWGKAFFGQGTRLTVV.

V is TRBV7-3 and J is TRBJ1-6; D is ambiguous. This CDR3 is 16 amino acids long. CDR1 and CDR2 from the germline V gene are SGHTA and FQGTGA. Trimming pared 2 bases from V and 7 bases from J, leaving 15 bases between. Here the CDR3 reads CASSLGGPRQNSPLHF. Written as DNA, the CDR3 is TGTGCCAGCAGCTTAGGCGGACCTAGGCAGAATTCACCCCTCCACTTT. Variable domain in full (rest from reference TRBV7-3 and TRBJ1-6): GAGVSQTPSNKVTEKGKYVELRCDPISGHTALYWYRQSLGQGPEFLIYFQGTGAADDSGLPNDRFFAVRPEGSVSTLKIQRTERGDSAVYLCASSLGGPRQNSPLHFGNGTRLTVT.

The chain joins TRBV6-6 to TRBJ2-3; a weak D match, TRBD1 (6 bases). Per germline, CDR1 MNHNY and CDR2 SVGAGI (reference sequence). There are 16 residues in the CDR3. Trimming removed 6 bases at V and 2 bases at J, with 18 bases between. The CDR3 nucleotides read TGTGCCAGCAGAGGCAGGGGCAGGACAAACACAGATACGCAGTATTTT. The encoded protein is CASRGRGRTNTDTQYF.

The genes are TRBV30 and TRBJ2-3, with D perhaps matching TRBD2 (6 bases). This CDR3 region has 11 residues. Trimming removed 8 bases from V and 3 bases from J, with 9 bases in between. Germline CDR1 and CDR2: GTSNPN and SVGIG (reference sequence). The CDR3 region is CARRGTDTQYF. The CDR3, as DNA: TGTGCCCGCCGGGGGACAGATACGCAGTATTTT. The whole variable domain, filled in from reference TRBV30 and TRBJ2-3, reads SQTIHQWPATLVQPVGSPLSLECTVEGTSNPNLYWYRQAAGRGLQLLFYSVGIGQISSEVPQNLSASRPQDRQFILSSKKLLLSDSGFYLCARRGTDTQYFGPGTRLTVL.

The chain carries TRBV27 and TRBJ2-1, with 9 positions matching TRBD1. Germline assignment: CDR1 MNHEY and CDR2 SMNVEV (reference sequence). V was pared by 7 bases and J by 8 bases, with 15 bases of the junction left unmatched. The CDR3 totals 16 residues. This CDR3 reads CASTRAGTGRGDEQFF. CDR3 nucleotide sequence: TGTGCCAGCACCAGGGCCGGGACAGGGAGGGGGGATGAGCAGTTCTTC.

The chain employs TRBV10-3 and TRBJ2-5, with TRBD2 identical over 7 bases. Per the germline V gene, CDR1 is ENHRY and CDR2 is SYGVKD. The CDR3 contains 12 residues. V trimming: 8 bases; J trimming: 1 base; junction bases outside the gene matches: 1. CDR3 DNA sequence: TGTGCCATCGGGGGGGGCCAAGAGACCCAGTACTTC. This gives the protein CAIGGGQETQYF.

The rearrangement uses TRBV7-8 and TRBJ2-7; D gene unclear. From germline, CDR1 is SGHVS and CDR2 FQNEAQ. Between the trimmed V and J ends, which lost 5 bases and 0 bases, there was a span of 5 bases. CDR3 size: 12 residues. The CDR3 sequence: CASSPRSYEQYF. The CDR3 nucleotides read TGTGCCAGCAGCCCTCGCTCCTACGAGCAGTACTTC.

The table lists this clone with a few counts. The chain combines TRBV7-9 with TRBJ2-2; unclear D gene. The V gene's germline CDR1 is SEHNR and CDR2 FQNEAQ (reference sequence). This CDR3 is built from 13 residues. Between the trimmed V and J ends, which lost 2 bases and 4 bases, there was a span of 5 bases. CDR3 residues: CASSLLVTGELFF. The CDR3 DNA is TGTGCCAGCAGCTTATTGGTCACCGGGGAGCTGTTTTTT.

This clone was seen once. The rearrangement uses TRBV9 and TRBJ1-1; no clear D gene. Trimming removed 0 bases at V and 5 bases at J, with 5 bases between. This CDR3 is built from 12 residues. Germline lookup yields CDR1 SGDLS and CDR2 YYNGEE. The CDR3 region is CASSVVGTEAFF. In DNA, the CDR3 is TGTGCCAGCAGCGTAGTAGGTACTGAAGCTTTCTTT.

The chain joins TRBV27 to TRBJ1-5; 9 bases are a match to TRBD1. The CDR3 spans 19 residues. Germline CDR1 reads MNHEY; CDR2 reads SMNVEV (reference sequence). With 7 bases clipped from V and 0 bases from J, the junction kept 16 bases outside the gene matches. The CDR3 loop reads CASTLPGQGYPYSNQPQHF. The CDR3 DNA sequence: TGTGCCAGCACCCTACCGGGACAGGGCTACCCGTATAGCAATCAGCCCCAGCATTTT.

This clone was detected only a few times. The sample contains more than one DNA sequence encoding this CDR3. V gene TRBV5-4 combines with J gene TRBJ1-3; D unclear. V lost 4 bases and J lost 0, with 14 bases in between. Germline V gives CDR1 SGHNT, CDR2 YYREEE (reference sequence). CDR3 length equals 16 residues. The CDR3, as DNA: TGTGCCAGCAGCGCGGGCGTCGGGTCCTCTGGAAACACCATATATTTT. It translates to CASSAGVGSSGNTIYF.

This chain connects TRBV5-1 to TRBJ1-2; no firm D call. The V and J ends lost 0 bases and 2 bases respectively, with 8 bases between them. The CDR3 contains 14 residues. The germline gives CDR1 SGHRS, CDR2 YFSETQ. Here the CDR3 reads CASSLEYLNYGYTF. The CDR3 DNA reads as TGCGCCAGCAGCTTGGAGTACCTCAACTATGGCTACACCTTC.

The chain has TRBV6-5 and TRBJ1-5; weak D call: TRBD1 (5 bases). V lost 2 bases to trimming and J lost 3 bases, with 8 bases between them. CDR1 MNHEY and CDR2 SVGAGI come from the germline V gene. The CDR3 consists of 14 residues. The CDR3 sequence is CASSYDSNNQPQHF. CDR3 in DNA: TGTGCCAGCAGTTACGACAGTAACAATCAGCCCCAGCATTTT.

The CDR3 region is CASSFYGSSGGPGGEQFF. In DNA form, the CDR3 reads TGTGCCAGCAGCTTTTATGGTTCTAGCGGGGGGCCAGGGGGTGAGCAGTTCTTC. This chain connects TRBV11-3 to TRBJ2-1; 11 bases agree with TRBD2. The CDR3 is made up of 18 amino acids. Germline V gene lookup returns CDR1 SGHNT and CDR2 YENEEA. J gave up 9 bases and V 3 bases, and 16 bases lay outside the gene matches.

J is TRBJ2-3 and V is TRBV4-1; no clear D. CDR3 size: 14 residues. V was trimmed by 1 base and J by 4 bases, leaving 9 bases between them. Germline CDR1 reads MGHRA; CDR2 reads YSYEKL. The CDR3 region is CASSQAVNADTQYF. The CDR3 DNA follows: TGCGCCAGCAGCCAAGCAGTGAACGCAGATACGCAGTATTTT.

The chain carries TRBV5-4 and TRBJ2-2; 8 bases map to TRBD1. The CDR3 runs 15 residues. Germline assignment: CDR1 SGHNT and CDR2 YYREEE (reference sequence). After removal of 3 bases from V and 7 bases from J, the junction contained 8 bases not matched to a gene. The CDR3 DNA follows: TGTGCCAGCAGCTACACATTACAGGGGGACGGGGAGCTGTTTTTT. Translating it yields CASSYTLQGDGELFF.

The rearrangement uses TRBV7-3 and TRBJ2-7, with 8 bases matching TRBD2. This CDR3 has 14 residues. Trimming at V came to 5 bases and at J to 3 bases, leaving 6 bases not matched to a gene. The germline gives CDR1 SGHTA, CDR2 FQGTGA. CDR3 nucleotide sequence: TGTGCCAGCAGCCCGACTAGCGCGAACTACGAGCAGTACTTC. Protein sequence: CASSPTSANYEQYF.

This clone has only one observation. The sample contains more than one DNA sequence encoding this CDR3. This chain connects TRBV7-9 to TRBJ1-2; D is unclear. The CDR3 is 12 amino acids. The germline V and J ends were trimmed by 6 bases and 5 bases, with 10 bases remaining between them. The V gene's germline CDR1 is SEHNR and CDR2 FQNEAQ (reference sequence). In nucleotides, the CDR3 is TGTGCCAGCAGACCCGGACTGTATGGCTACACCTTC. Translated: CASRPGLYGYTF.

The chain recombines TRBV25-1 with TRBJ2-7; either TRBD1 or TRBD2 may supply D (5 bases each). The CDR3 covers 17 residues. Trimming removed 0 bases from V and 7 bases from J, with 22 bases in between. Looked up from germline, CDR1 is MGHDK and CDR2 is SYGVNS. Here the CDR3 reads CASSEYPSRGAPLEQYF. In nucleotides, the CDR3 is TGTGCCAGCAGTGAATACCCATCTAGGGGAGCCCCGTTGGAGCAGTACTTC.

The V and J genes are TRBV18 and TRBJ2-5; TRBD1 or TRBD2 may be the D gene (5 bases each). TRBJ2-7 matches the DNA end more closely, so the J call is doubtful. From germline, CDR1 is KGHSH and CDR2 LQKENI. The CDR3 is 16 amino acids. Here the CDR3 reads CASSPEGRTSSYEQYF. The CDR3 nucleotides are TGTGCCAGCTCCCCTGAGGGGCGGACGAGCTCCTACGAGCAGTACTTC.

The chain recombines TRBV27 with TRBJ2-7, with 10 bases lining up with TRBD2. This CDR3 region has 17 residues. Trimming removed 2 bases from V and 5 bases from J; junction bases left unmatched: 12. The germline V gene encodes CDR1 MNHEY and CDR2 SMNVEV (reference sequence). The CDR3 protein is CASSLLQQASGGHEQYF. CDR3 bases: TGTGCCAGCAGTTTACTCCAGCAGGCTAGCGGGGGCCACGAGCAGTACTTC.

Details on this clone: Other DNA variants within this sample encode the same CDR3. The V and J genes are TRBV25-1 and TRBJ2-7; D ambiguous. The germline gives CDR1 MGHDK, CDR2 SYGVNS. The V and J ends lost 1 base and 2 bases respectively, with 0 bases between them. The CDR3 is 11 residues long. The CDR3 spells CASSESYEQYF. In nucleotides, the CDR3 is TGTGCCAGCAGTGAATCCTACGAGCAGTACTTC.